The present TCR beta chain was sequenced within a study of shared clonotypes between healthy human individuals. The study, taken as a whole, reports: Among donors, sharing of clonotypes was expected to be affected by sequencing depth.

Note on this clone: Its antigen is currently unknown.

The V segment lost 6 bases and the J segment 4 bases; nucleotides outside the gene matches: 3. The CDR3 length is 15 residues. In germline, CDR1 is SNHLY, CDR2 FYNNEI. Assay used: immunoSEQ multiplex PCR; TCRdb lists only in-frame clones, some missing. The sample has over 2 million clones, around 95% seen once. The receptor was isolated from a man aged 18 to 29 in good health. V is TRBV2 and J is TRBJ2-3, with 14 bases fitting TRBD2. The sequenced sample was naive CD4+ T cells sorted from blood. Subset specified: CD45RA+ positively selected. The CDR3 spells CASSETSGRADTQYF. The CDR3 nucleotides are TGTGCCAGCAGCGAGACTAGCGGGAGGGCAGATACGCAGTATTTT. Full variable domain (missing parts from reference TRBV2 and TRBJ2-3): EPEVTQTPSHQVTQMGQEVILRCVPISNHLYFYWYRQILGQKVEFLVSFYNNEISEKSEIFDDQFSVERPDGSNFTLKIRSTKLEDSAMYFCASSETSGRADTQYFGPGTRLTVL.